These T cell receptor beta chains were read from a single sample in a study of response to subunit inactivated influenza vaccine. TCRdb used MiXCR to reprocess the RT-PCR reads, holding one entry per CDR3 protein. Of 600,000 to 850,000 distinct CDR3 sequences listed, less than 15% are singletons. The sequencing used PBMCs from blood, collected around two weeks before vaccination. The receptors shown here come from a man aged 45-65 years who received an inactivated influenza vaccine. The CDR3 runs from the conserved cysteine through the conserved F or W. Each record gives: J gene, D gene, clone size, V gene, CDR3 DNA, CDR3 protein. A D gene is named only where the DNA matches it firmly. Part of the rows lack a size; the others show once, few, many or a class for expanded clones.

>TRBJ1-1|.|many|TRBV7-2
TGTGCCAGCAGCTTGGGACATTCGAACACTGAAGCTTTCTTT
CASSLGHSNTEAFF
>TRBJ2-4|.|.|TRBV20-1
TGCAGTGCCACGGGCCTGGCCAAAAACTTTCAGTACTTC
CSATGLAKNFQYF
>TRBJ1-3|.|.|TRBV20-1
TGCAGTGCTAGAAAATTTATAGGGAGGACTGGAAACACCATATATTTT
CSARKFIGRTGNTIYF
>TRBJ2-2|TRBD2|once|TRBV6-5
TGTGCCAGCAGTTCTCCGGGACTAGGTTCGGTGACCGGGGAGCTGTTTTTT
CASSSPGLGSVTGELFF
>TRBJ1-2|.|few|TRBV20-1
TGCAGTGCTAGAGCGCGGGAGGTCTATGGCTACACCTTC
CSARAREVYGYTF
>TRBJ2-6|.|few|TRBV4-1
TGCGCCAGCAGCCAAGACCCTTTTCGGCAGGGGGCCAACGTCCTGACTTTC
CASSQDPFRQGANVLTF
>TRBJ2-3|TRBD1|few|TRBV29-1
TGCAGCGTTACCGGGACGCAGGGGGGCACAGATACGCAGTATTTT
CSVTGTQGGTDTQYF
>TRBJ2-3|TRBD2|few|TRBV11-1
TGTGCCAGCAGCTTATTAGCGGGGCCCTGGGATACGCAGTATTTT
CASSLLAGPWDTQYF
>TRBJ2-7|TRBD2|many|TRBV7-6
TGTGCCAGCAGCTTTAGCGGGGGCTCCTACGAGCAGTACTTC
CASSFSGGSYEQYF
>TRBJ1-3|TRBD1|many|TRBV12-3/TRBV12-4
TGTGCCAGCAGTCGTGACAGGGCCTCTGGAAACACCATATATTTT
CASSRDRASGNTIYF
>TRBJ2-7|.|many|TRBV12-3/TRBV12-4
TGTGCCAGCAGTTTATCGGAGTACGAGCAGTACTTC
CASSLSEYEQYF
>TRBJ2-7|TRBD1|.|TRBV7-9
TGTGCCAGCAGCTATATGACAGGGTCCGAGCAGTACTTC
CASSYMTGSEQYF
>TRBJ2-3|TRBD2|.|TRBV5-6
TGTGCCAGCAGCTTGGGACTTGGCGGGAGAGGCACAGATACGCAGTATTTT
CASSLGLGGRGTDTQYF
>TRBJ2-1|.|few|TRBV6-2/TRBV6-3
TGTGCCAGCAGCCAGGACACCGAGCAGTTCTTC
CASSQDTEQFF
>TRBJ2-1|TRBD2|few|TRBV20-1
TGCAGTGCTTCCGCTACAAGCGGGGGTTACAATGAGCAGTTCTTC
CSASATSGGYNEQFF
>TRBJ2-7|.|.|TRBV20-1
TGCAGTGCTAGAACAGGGTTCTACGAGCAGTACTTC
CSARTGFYEQYF
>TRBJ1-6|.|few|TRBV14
TGTGCCAGCAGCCGCCAGGCAGGGGTGGGTTCACCCCTCCACTTT
CASSRQAGVGSPLHF
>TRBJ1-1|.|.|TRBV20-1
TGCAGTGCTAGAGTAAGTTACGGACTGAACACTGAAGCTTTCTTT
CSARVSYGLNTEAFF
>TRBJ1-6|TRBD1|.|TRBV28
TGTGCCAGCAGGGGGACAGGGGTAGTTTCACCCCTCCACTTT
CASRGTGVVSPLHF
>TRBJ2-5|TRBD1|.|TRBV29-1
TGCAGCGTTAACTCCGGGACAGGGGTGGGGACCCAGTACTTC
CSVNSGTGVGTQYF
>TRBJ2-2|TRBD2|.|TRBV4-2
TGTGCCAGCAGCCGCGGCAGCGGGGGCGTAACCGGGGAGCTGTTTTTT
CASSRGSGGVTGELFF
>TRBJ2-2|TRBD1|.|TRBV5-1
TGCGCCAGCTGGGGGACAGGAAACACCGGGGAGCTGTTTTTT
CASWGTGNTGELFF
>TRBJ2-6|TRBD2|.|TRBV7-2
TGTGCCAGCAGCTACTATTCGGGGGGGCCTGGGGCCAACGTCCTGACTTTC
CASSYYSGGPGANVLTF
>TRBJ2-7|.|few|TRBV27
TGTGCCAGCAGTTCTGCCAGGGGGGTCGAGCAGTACTTC
CASSSARGVEQYF
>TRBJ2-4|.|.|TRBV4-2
TGTGCCAGCAGCCATGCGGGACAGCCTTTAGCCAAAAACATTCAGTACTTC
CASSHAGQPLAKNIQYF
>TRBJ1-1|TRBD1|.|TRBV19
TGTGCCAGTAGTGGTCCCGGACAGGGGAACACTGAAGCTTTCTTT
CASSGPGQGNTEAFF
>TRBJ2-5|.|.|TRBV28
TGTGCCAGCAGTTGGGGGGGCCTAGAGACCCAGTACTTC
CASSWGGLETQYF
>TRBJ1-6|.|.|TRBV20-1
TGCAGTGCTAGACGGGGTGGGTTGGATTCACCCCTCCACTTT
CSARRGGLDSPLHF
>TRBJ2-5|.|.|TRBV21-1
TGTGCCAGCAGCATAATAGCGGGGGGGCAAGAGACCCAGTACTTC
CASSIIAGGQETQYF
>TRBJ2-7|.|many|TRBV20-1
TGCAGTGCTAGTGGGAAGCTCTACGAGCAGTACTTC
CSASGKLYEQYF
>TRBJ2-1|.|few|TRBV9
TGTGCCAGCAGCGGCCCTATCCCAGCGCCGCTTAACAATGAGCAGTTCTTC
CASSGPIPAPLNNEQFF
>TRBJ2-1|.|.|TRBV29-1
TGCAGCGCTACGACCGACTACCCCTACAATGAGCAGTTCTTC
CSATTDYPYNEQFF
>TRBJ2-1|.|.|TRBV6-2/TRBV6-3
TGTACCAGCAGTTACTCCCGGGGTGAGCAGTTCTTC
CTSSYSRGEQFF